This is a list of T cell receptor beta chains from one sample in a study of blood T cells in healthy people across ages. TCRdb processed the 5' RACE reads anew with MiXCR; each CDR3 protein has one entry. In the table there are approximately 830,000 distinct CDR3 sequences, approximately 65% of which are singletons. The sequenced sample was blood. Receptors originate from a man aged 30 to 45 in good health. Both conserved end residues are part of each CDR3. D genes are given only for firm matches. Clone size appears in some rows only: once, few, many, or a class for an expanded clone.

. TRBJ2-1 . TRBV24-1 TGTGCCACCAGAAGCCAGGGAGGGGGCGATGAGCAGTTCTTC CATRSQGGGDEQFF
. TRBJ2-6 . TRBV25-1 TGTGCCAGCAGTCTTGGGGCCAACGTCCTGACTTTC CASSLGANVLTF
. TRBJ2-4 TRBD1 TRBV5-1 TGCGCCAGCAGCTGGACAGGGGCCGATGAGCAGTACTTC CASSWTGADEQYF
. TRBJ2-7 . TRBV5-1 TGCGCCAGCAGTGGGAGTCTAAACGAGCAGTACTTC CASSGSLNEQYF
. TRBJ2-5 . TRBV7-2 TGTGCCAGCAGCTTATCACAACAAGAGACCCAGTACTTC CASSLSQQETQYF
. TRBJ2-7 . TRBV28 TGTGCCAGCAGTTCCTCGGGGGCCTTGGACGAGCAGTACTTC CASSSSGALDEQYF
. TRBJ1-4 . TRBV4-3 TGCGCCAGCAGCCAACTCATGGGGGAAATAGCTGAAAAACTGTTTTTT CASSQLMGEIAEKLFF
. TRBJ2-5 . TRBV6-2/TRBV6-3 TGTGCCAGCATCCCAACAGGAACTCGGGAGACCCAGTACTTC CASIPTGTRETQYF
. TRBJ2-7 TRBD2 TRBV3-1 TGTGCCAGCAGCTACACCTCGGGACTAGCGATGTACGAGCAGTACTTC CASSYTSGLAMYEQYF
. TRBJ1-2 TRBD1 TRBV7-2 TGTGCCAGCAGCTTAGGGGGACAGGGGGTTGACGGCTACACCTTC CASSLGGQGVDGYTF
. TRBJ1-1 . TRBV24-1 TGTGCCACCAGTGACGACAAGGTGGCTTTCTTT CATSDDKVAFF
. TRBJ2-7 TRBD1 TRBV7-9 TGTGCCAGCGGGACAGGGATCTACGAGCAGTACTTC CASGTGIYEQYF
many TRBJ2-7 . TRBV7-2 TGTGCCAGCAGCCACCTGGTCGACAGGTACTACGAGCAGTACTTC CASSHLVDRYYEQYF
. TRBJ2-3 . TRBV6-1 TGTGCCAGCAGTGAGAATTACAGGGCAGATACGCAGTATTTT CASSENYRADTQYF
. TRBJ2-3 TRBD1 TRBV12-3/TRBV12-4 TGTGCCAGCACCTTAAGGGCAGGGGGTACAGATACGCAGTATTTT CASTLRAGGTDTQYF
. TRBJ1-5 . TRBV6-1 TGTGCCAGCAGTACCCCATGGACCGACCTTACTAGCAATCAGCCCCAGCATTTT CASSTPWTDLTSNQPQHF
few TRBJ2-4 TRBD2 TRBV7-2 TGTGCCAGCAGCTTTAGAGCCTCGGGGGGGGCCAAAAACATTCAGTACTTC CASSFRASGGAKNIQYF
. TRBJ2-1 TRBD1 TRBV28 TGTGCCAGCAGTTTGACTCGGGACAGCTACAATGAGCAGTTCTTC CASSLTRDSYNEQFF
. TRBJ2-7 . TRBV7-2 TGTGCCAGCAGCTTAGAGGGCAGGGTAAACTACGAGCAGTACTTC CASSLEGRVNYEQYF
few TRBJ2-5 . TRBV7-2 TGTGCCAGCAGCTTAGGCAGGGCGTACCAAGAGACCCTGTACTTC CASSLGRAYQETLYF
once TRBJ2-1 . TRBV20-1 TGCAGTGCTAGAGGGGGGGCCACCAATGAGCAGTTCTTC CSARGGATNEQFF
. TRBJ2-3 . TRBV7-2 TGTGCCAGCAGTGTGGGGGGGCGGTCCACAGATACGCAGTATTTT CASSVGGRSTDTQYF
. TRBJ2-3 TRBD1 TRBV5-1 TGCGCCAGCAGCTCCCTGGGACAGGGAACAGATACGCAGTATTTT CASSSLGQGTDTQYF
few TRBJ2-6 . TRBV20-1 TGCAGTGCTCCTGACCCCTCTGGGGCCAACGTCCTGACTTTC CSAPDPSGANVLTF
few TRBJ2-1 TRBD1 TRBV20-1 TGCAGTGCTAGACGGGGGACAGGGTCGGATGAGCAGTTCTTC CSARRGTGSDEQFF
once TRBJ2-5 . TRBV29-1 TGCAGCGTTGACCGACAAGAGACCCAGTACTTC CSVDRQETQYF
. TRBJ2-5 TRBD1 TRBV4-3 TGCGCCAGCAGCGAACAGGGGGCGGGGGAGACCCAGTACTTC CASSEQGAGETQYF
. TRBJ2-1 . TRBV13 TGTGCCAGCAGCTCTCAAGCCAATGAGCAGTTCTTC CASSSQANEQFF
once TRBJ2-1 TRBD1 TRBV20-1 TGCAGTGCTACCGTCCGGGACAGGGGATCTGAGCAGTTCTTC CSATVRDRGSEQFF
once TRBJ2-1 . TRBV6-2/TRBV6-3 TGTGCCAGCAGCCGCTGGCAGGGAGACAATGAGCAGTTCTTC CASSRWQGDNEQFF
. TRBJ2-5 TRBD2 TRBV29-1 TGCAGCGTTGAAGATCCTAGCGGGGGGGCCGATGAGCAGTACTTC CSVEDPSGGADEQYF
. TRBJ2-7 TRBD1 TRBV29-1 TGCAGCATTGCTACAGGGGACACCTACGAGCAGTACTTC CSIATGDTYEQYF
. TRBJ1-5 . TRBV12-3/TRBV12-4 TGTGCCAGCAGTCTAGGGATTCTCAATCAGCCCCAGCATTTT CASSLGILNQPQHF
. TRBJ1-2 . TRBV10-3 TGTGCCATCAGTGATAGATCCGAAGCGAACTATGGCTACACCTTC CAISDRSEANYGYTF
. TRBJ2-5 . TRBV4-2 TGTGCCAGCAGCCACGGAGGGGGGGCCTTAGAGACCCAGTACTTC CASSHGGGALETQYF
. TRBJ1-1 . TRBV5-1 TGCGCCAGCAGCTCGTCAGGGTTCGGGACTGAAGCTTTCTTT CASSSSGFGTEAFF
. TRBJ2-7 TRBD1 TRBV7-8 TGTGCCAGCAGCAATGGGACAGGCTATTTCTACGAGCAGTACTTC CASSNGTGYFYEQYF
few TRBJ2-1 TRBD2 TRBV2 TGTGCCAGCAGTCGGACTAGCGGGTGGGGGCAGTTCTTC CASSRTSGWGQFF